This T cell receptor beta chain originates from a study of shared clonotypes between healthy human individuals. The CDR3 length is 11 residues. Trimming pared 6 bases from V and 4 bases from J, leaving 6 bases between. Per germline, CDR1 LNHDA and CDR2 SQIVND (reference sequence). Libraries were prepared by immunoSEQ multiplex PCR; TCRdb keeps only in-frame clonotypes and omits some of them. The table has more than 550,000 clones, 55% to 75% seen once. Sequencing used memory CD4+ T cells sorted from blood. Subset: CD45RA-negative fraction. V gene TRBV19 combines with J gene TRBJ1-2; D not certain. The TCR comes from a woman aged 25 to 39 in good health. The CDR3 DNA reads TGTGCCAGTAGAGGATTCTATGGCTACACCTTC. Translated, it gives CASRGFYGYTF.